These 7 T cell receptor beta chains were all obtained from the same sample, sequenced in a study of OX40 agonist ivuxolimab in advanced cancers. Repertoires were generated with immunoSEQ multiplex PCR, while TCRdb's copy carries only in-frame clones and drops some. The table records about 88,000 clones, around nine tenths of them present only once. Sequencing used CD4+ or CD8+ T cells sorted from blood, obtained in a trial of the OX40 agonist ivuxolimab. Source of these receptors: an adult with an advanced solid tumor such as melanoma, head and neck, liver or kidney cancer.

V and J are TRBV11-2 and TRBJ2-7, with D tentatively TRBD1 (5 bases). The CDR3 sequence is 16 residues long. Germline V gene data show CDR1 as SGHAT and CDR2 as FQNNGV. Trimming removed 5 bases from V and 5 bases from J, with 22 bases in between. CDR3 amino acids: CASSPSSTGARHEQYF. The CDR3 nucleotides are TGTGCCAGCAGCCCAAGCTCTACAGGCGCGAGGCACGAGCAGTACTTC.

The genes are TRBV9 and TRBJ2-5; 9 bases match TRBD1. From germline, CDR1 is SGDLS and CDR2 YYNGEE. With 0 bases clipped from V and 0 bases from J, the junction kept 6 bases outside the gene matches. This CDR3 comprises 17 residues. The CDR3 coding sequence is TGTGCCAGCAGCGTAGCCCCCGGGACAGGGTACCAAGAGACCCAGTACTTC. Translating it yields CASSVAPGTGYQETQYF.

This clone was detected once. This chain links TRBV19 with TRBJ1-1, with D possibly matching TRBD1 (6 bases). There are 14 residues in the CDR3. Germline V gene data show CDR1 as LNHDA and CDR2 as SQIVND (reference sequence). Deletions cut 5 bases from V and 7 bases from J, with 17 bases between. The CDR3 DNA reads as TGTGCCAGTAGTCCACAGGGCGGCGCCTTTGAAGCTTTCTTT. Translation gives CASSPQGGAFEAFF.

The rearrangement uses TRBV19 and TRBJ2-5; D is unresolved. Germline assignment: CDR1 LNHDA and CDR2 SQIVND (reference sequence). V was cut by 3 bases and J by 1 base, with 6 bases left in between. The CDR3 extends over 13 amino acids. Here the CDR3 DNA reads TGTGCCAGTAGTATCGACACCCAAGAGACCCAGTACTTC. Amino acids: CASSIDTQETQYF.

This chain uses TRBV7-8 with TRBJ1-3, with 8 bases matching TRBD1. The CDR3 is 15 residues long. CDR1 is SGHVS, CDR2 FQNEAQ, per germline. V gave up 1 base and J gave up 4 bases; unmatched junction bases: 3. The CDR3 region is CASSLGRTGGNTIYF. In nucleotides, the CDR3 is TGTGCCAGCAGCTTAGGGCGGACAGGGGGAAACACCATATATTTT. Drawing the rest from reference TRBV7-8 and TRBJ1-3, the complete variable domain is GAGVSQSPRYKVAKRGQDVALRCDPISGHVSLFWYQQALGQGPEFLTYFQNEAQLDKSGLPSDRFFAERPEGSVSTLKIQRTQQEDSAVYLCASSLGRTGGNTIYFGEGSWLTVV.

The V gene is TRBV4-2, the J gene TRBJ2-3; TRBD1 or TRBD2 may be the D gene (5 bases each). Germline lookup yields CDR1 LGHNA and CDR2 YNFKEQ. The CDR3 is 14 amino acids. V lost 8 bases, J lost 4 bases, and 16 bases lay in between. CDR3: CASAYRLGADTQYF. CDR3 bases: TGTGCCAGCGCGTACCGGTTGGGGGCAGATACGCAGTATTTT.

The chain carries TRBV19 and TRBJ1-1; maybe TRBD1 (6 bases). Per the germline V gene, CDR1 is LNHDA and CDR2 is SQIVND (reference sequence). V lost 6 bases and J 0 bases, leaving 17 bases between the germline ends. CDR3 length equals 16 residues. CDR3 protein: CASRWGHQRLNTEAFF. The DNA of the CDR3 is TGTGCCAGTAGATGGGGGCATCAGCGTCTGAACACTGAAGCTTTCTTT.